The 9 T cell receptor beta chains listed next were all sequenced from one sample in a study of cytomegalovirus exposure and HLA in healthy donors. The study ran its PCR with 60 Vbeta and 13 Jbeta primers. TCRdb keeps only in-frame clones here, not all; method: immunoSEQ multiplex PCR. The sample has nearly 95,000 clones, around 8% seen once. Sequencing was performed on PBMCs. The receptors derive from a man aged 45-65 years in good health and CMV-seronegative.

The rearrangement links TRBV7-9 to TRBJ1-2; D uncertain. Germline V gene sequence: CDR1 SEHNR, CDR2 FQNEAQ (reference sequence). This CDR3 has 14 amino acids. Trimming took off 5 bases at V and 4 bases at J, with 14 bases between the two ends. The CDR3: CASSLKKALYGYTF. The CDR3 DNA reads TGTGCCAGCAGCCTCAAGAAAGCGCTCTATGGCTACACCTTC.

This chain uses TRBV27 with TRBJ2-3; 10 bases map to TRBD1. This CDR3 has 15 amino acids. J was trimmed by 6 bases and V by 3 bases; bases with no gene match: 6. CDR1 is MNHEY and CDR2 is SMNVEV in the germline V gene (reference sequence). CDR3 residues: CASSFSDRGYDTQYF. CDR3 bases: TGTGCCAGCAGTTTTTCGGACAGGGGGTATGATACGCAGTATTTT.

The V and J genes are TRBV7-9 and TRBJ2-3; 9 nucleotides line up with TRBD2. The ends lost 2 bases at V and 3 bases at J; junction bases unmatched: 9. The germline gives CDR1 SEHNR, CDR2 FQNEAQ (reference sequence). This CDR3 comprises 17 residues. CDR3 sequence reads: CASSLLLAGVGTDTQYF. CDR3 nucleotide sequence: TGTGCCAGCAGCTTACTCTTAGCGGGAGTGGGAACAGATACGCAGTATTTT.

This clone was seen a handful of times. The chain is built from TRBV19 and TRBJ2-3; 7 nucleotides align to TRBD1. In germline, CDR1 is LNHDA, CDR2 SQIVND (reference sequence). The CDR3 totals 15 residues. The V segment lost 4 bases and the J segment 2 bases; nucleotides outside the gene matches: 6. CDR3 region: CASSTPQGLTDTQYF. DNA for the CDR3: TGTGCCAGTAGTACTCCACAGGGGCTCACAGATACGCAGTATTTT.

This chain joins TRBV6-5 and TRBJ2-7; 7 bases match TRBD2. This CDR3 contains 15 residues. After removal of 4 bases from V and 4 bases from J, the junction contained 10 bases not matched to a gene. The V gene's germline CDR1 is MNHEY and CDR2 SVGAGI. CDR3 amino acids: CASSFRDYASYEQYF. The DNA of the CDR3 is TGTGCCAGCAGTTTCCGGGACTATGCCTCATACGAGCAGTACTTC.

In DNA form, the CDR3 reads TGTGCCAGCTCGCCGCGGGGACCCAACTATGGCTACACCTTC. Residues: CASSPRGPNYGYTF. The chain uses TRBV6-1 and TRBJ1-2; weak D call: TRBD1 (5 bases). V lost 8 bases and J lost 2, with 15 bases in between. In germline, CDR1 is MNHNS, CDR2 SASEGT. The CDR3 covers 14 residues.

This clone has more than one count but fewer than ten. The CDR3 DNA reads TGTGCCAGTAGTAGCGCCACAGGGACATCCGAAAAACTGTTTTTT. Its protein is CASSSATGTSEKLFF. The V call is TRBV19, the J call TRBJ1-4; perhaps TRBD1 as D (6 bases). V lost 4 bases, J lost 8 bases, and 17 bases lay in between. Germline values: CDR1 LNHDA, CDR2 SQIVND (reference sequence). The CDR3 covers 15 residues.

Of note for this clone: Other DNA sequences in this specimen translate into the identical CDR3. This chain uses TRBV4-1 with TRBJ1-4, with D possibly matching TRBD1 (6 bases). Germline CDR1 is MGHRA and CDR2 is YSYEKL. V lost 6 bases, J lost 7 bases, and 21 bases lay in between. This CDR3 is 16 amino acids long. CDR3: CASSSRPGATGEKLFF. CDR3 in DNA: TGCGCCAGCAGTTCGAGGCCCGGGGCGACAGGTGAAAAACTGTTTTTT.

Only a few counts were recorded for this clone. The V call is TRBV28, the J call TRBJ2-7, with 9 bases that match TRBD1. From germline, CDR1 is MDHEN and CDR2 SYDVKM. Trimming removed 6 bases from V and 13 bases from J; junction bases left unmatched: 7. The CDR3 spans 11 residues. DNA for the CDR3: TGTGCCAGCAGCCCGGGACAGGGTGCCTACTTC. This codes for CASSPGQGAYF.